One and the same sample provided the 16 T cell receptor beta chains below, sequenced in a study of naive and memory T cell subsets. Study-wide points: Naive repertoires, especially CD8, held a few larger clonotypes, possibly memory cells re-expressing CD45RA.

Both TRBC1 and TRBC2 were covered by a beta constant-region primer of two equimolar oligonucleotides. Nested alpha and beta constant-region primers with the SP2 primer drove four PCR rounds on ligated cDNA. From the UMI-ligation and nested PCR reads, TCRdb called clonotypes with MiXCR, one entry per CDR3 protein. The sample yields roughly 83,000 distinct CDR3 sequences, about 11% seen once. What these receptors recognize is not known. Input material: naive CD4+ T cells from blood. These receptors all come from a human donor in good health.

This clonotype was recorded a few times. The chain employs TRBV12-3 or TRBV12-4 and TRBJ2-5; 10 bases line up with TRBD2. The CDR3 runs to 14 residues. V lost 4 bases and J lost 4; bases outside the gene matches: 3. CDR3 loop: CASSWLAGAETQYF. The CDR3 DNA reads TGTGCCAGCAGTTGGCTAGCGGGAGCAGAGACCCAGTACTTC.

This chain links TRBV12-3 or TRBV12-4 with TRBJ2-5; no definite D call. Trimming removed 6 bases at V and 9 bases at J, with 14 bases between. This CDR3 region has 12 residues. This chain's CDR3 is CASSDRAKSQYF. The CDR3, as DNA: TGTGCCAGCAGCGATAGGGCAAAGTCCCAGTACTTC.

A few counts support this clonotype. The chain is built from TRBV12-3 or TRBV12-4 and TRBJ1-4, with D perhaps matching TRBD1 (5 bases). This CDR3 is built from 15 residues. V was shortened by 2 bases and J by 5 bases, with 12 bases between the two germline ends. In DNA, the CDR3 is TGTGCCAGCAGTTTATTCTCGGGGCCCAATGAAAAACTGTTTTTT. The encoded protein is CASSLFSGPNEKLFF.

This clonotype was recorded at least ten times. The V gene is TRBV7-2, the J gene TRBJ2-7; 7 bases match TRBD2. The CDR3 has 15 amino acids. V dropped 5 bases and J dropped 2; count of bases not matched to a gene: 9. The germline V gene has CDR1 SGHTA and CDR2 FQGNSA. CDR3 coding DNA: TGTGCCAGCAGCACAACCGGGACTAAAACCTACGAGCAGTACTTC. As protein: CASSTTGTKTYEQYF.

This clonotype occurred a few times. The CDR3 DNA is TGTGCCAGCAAACGGATCACAACTAATGAAAAACTGTTTTTT. It is translated as CASKRITTNEKLFF. V usage is TRBV6-6 and J usage is TRBJ1-4, with no clear D. Germline V gene sequence: CDR1 MNHNY, CDR2 SVGAGI (reference sequence). CDR3 length: 14 amino acids. Trimming took off 7 bases at V and 0 bases at J, with 9 bases between the two ends.

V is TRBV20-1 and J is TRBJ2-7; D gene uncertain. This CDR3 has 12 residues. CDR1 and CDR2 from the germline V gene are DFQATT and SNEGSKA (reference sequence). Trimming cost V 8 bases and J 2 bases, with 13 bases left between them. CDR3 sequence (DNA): TGCAGTTCCTTTGATAACCCCTACGAGCAGTACTTC. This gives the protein CSSFDNPYEQYF.

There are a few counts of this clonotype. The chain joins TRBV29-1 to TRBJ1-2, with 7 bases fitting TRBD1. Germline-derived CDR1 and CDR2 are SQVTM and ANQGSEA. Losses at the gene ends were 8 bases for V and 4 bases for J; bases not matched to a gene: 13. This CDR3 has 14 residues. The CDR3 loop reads CSTRQGRPPYGYTF. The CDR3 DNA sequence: TGCAGCACCCGACAGGGCCGCCCTCCCTATGGCTACACCTTC. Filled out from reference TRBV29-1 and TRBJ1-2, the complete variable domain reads SAVISQKPSRDICQRGTSLTIQCQVDSQVTMMFWYRQQPGQSLTLIATANQGSEATYESGFVIDKFPISRPNLTFSTLTVSNMSPEDSSIYLCSTRQGRPPYGYTFGSGTRLTVV.

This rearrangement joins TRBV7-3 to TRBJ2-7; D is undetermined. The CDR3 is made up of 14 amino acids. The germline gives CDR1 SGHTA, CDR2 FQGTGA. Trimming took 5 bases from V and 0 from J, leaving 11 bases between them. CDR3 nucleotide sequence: TGTGCCAGCAGCCCCGACATGGGCTCCTACGAGCAGTACTTC. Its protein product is CASSPDMGSYEQYF.

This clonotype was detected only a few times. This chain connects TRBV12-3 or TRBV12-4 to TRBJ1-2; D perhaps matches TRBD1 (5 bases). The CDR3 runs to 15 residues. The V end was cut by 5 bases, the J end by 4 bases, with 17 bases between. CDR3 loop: CASSIGHGPSYGYTF. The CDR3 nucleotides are TGTGCCAGCAGTATCGGACACGGTCCCTCCTATGGCTACACCTTC.

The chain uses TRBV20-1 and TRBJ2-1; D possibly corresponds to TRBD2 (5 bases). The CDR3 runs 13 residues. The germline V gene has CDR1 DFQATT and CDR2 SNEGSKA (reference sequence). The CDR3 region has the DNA TGCAGCACCCCCTCTCGGGCGGAGGATGAGCAGTTCTTC. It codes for CSTPSRAEDEQFF.

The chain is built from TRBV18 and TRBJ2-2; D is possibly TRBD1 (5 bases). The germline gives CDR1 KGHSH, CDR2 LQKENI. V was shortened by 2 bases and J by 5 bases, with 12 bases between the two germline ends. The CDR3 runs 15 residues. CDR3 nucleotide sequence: TGTGCCAGCTCACCAGGGGCAGGAGCGACCGGGGAGCTGTTTTTT. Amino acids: CASSPGAGATGELFF.

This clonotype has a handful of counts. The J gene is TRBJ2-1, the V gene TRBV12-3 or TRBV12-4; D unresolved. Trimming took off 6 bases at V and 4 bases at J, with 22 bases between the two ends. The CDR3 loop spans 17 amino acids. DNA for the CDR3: TGTGCCAGCAGCCCAGCCGGGTCCCCAGTCGGTTACAATGAGCAGTTCTTC. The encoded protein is CASSPAGSPVGYNEQFF.

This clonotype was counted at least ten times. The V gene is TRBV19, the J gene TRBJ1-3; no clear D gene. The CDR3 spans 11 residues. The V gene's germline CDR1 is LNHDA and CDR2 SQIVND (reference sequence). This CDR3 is CGSSTGNTIYF. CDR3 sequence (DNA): TGTGGGTCGAGCACTGGAAACACCATATATTTT.

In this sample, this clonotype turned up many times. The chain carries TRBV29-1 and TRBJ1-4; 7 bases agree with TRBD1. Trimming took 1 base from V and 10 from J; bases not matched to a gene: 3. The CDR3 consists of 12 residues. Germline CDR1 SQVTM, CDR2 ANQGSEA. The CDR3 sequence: CSVEGQGLKLFF. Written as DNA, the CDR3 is TGCAGCGTTGAAGGACAGGGTCTAAAACTGTTTTTT.

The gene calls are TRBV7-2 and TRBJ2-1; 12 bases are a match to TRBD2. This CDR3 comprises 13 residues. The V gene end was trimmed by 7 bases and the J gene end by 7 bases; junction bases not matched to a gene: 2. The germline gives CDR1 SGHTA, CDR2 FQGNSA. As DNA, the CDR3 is TGTGCCAGCACGACTAGCGGGAGAAATGAGCAGTTCTTC. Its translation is CASTTSGRNEQFF. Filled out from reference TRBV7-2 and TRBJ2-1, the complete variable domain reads GAGVSQSPSNKVTEKGKDVELRCDPISGHTALYWYRQSLGQGLEFLIYFQGNSAPDKSGLPSDRFSAERTGGSVSTLTIQRTQQEDSAVYLCASTTSGRNEQFFGPGTRLTVL.

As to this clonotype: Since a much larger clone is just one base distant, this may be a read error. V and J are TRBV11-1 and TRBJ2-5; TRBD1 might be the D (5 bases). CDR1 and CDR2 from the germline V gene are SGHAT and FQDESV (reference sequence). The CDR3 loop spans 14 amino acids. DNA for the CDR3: TGTGACAGCAGCTCCCGACAGACCCAAGAGACCCAGTACTTC. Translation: CDSSSRQTQETQYF.